These 17 T cell receptor beta chains were sequenced from one sample in a study of blood T cell repertoires in COVID-19. Using immunoSEQ multiplex PCR, the repertoire was profiled, and TCRdb retains in-frame clones only, with some absent. The table lists tens of thousands of clones, approximately 84% of them singletons. The specimen sequenced was peripheral blood. The receptors derive from a man over 45 with active COVID-19.

The rearrangement uses TRBV7-7 and TRBJ2-7; 9 nucleotides agree with TRBD1. The CDR3 has 15 residues. Germline V gives CDR1 SSHAT, CDR2 FNYEAQ (reference sequence). V dropped 4 bases and J dropped 3; count of bases not matched to a gene: 7. In DNA, the CDR3 is TGTGCCAGCAGCTCAGGGACAGGGCCAGGCTACGAGCAGTACTTC. Translation: CASSSGTGPGYEQYF.

The chain has TRBV7-6 and TRBJ2-1, with 13 positions matching TRBD2. With V trimmed by 1 base and J by 6 bases, 9 bases remained unmatched. The CDR3 totals 18 residues. CDR1 and CDR2 from the germline V gene are SGHVS and FNYEAQ. In nucleotides, the CDR3 is TGTGCCAGCAGCTTAGAGAGGGCACTAGCGGGGGGGTCCAATGAGCAGTTCTTC. Protein sequence: CASSLERALAGGSNEQFF.

This sequence joins TRBV19 and TRBJ1-3; 7 bases match TRBD1. The ends lost 7 bases at V and 0 bases at J; junction bases unmatched: 3. The CDR3 length is 14 residues. In germline, CDR1 is LNHDA, CDR2 SQIVND (reference sequence). This CDR3 reads CASTDRDSGNTIYF. CDR3 nucleotide sequence: TGTGCCAGTACCGACAGGGACTCTGGAAACACCATATATTTT. Filled out from reference TRBV19 and TRBJ1-3, the complete variable domain reads DGGITQSPKYLFRKEGQNVTLSCEQNLNHDAMYWYRQDPGQGLRLIYYSQIVNDFQKGDIAEGYSVSREKKESFPLTVTSAQKNPTAFYLCASTDRDSGNTIYFGEGSWLTVV.

This chain uses TRBV5-1 with TRBJ2-2, with 7 positions matching TRBD1. Trimming took 0 bases from V and 3 from J; bases not matched to a gene: 5. CDR3 length: 16 residues. Germline loops: CDR1 SGHRS, CDR2 YFSETQ. The CDR3 DNA follows: TGCGCCAGCAGCTTGGAAGGGACAGCTCACACCGGGGAGCTGTTTTTT. Protein product: CASSLEGTAHTGELFF.

Details on this clone: The same CDR3 also results from other DNA sequences found in this sample. The CDR3 loop reads CASSPESYNEQFF. DNA for the CDR3: TGTGCCAGCAGCCCCGAGAGCTACAATGAGCAGTTCTTC. The chain couples TRBV5-4 to TRBJ2-1; D not certain. CDR1 and CDR2 (germline): SGHNT, YYREEE (reference sequence). V was shortened by 4 bases and J by 3 bases, with 8 bases between the two germline ends. This CDR3 contains 13 residues.

The chain couples TRBV27 to TRBJ2-7, with D hard to call. V dropped 8 bases and J dropped 0 bases, with 14 bases sitting between them. The V gene's germline CDR1 is MNHEY and CDR2 SMNVEV (reference sequence). This CDR3 contains 14 residues. CDR3 in DNA: TGTGCCAGCGTAGCTTCCAGTCACTCCTACGAGCAGTACTTC. Amino acid sequence: CASVASSHSYEQYF.

The chain couples TRBV5-1 to TRBJ2-2, with 8 bases that match TRBD1. Germline V CDR1 and CDR2: SGHRS, YFSETQ. The CDR3 length is 15 residues. V trimming: 3 bases; J trimming: 2 bases; junction bases outside the gene matches: 3. The CDR3 bases are TGCGCCAGCAGCTCCCAGGGGGCAAACACCGGGGAGCTGTTTTTT. It encodes CASSSQGANTGELFF.

The chain recombines TRBV6-5 with TRBJ1-2; D is undetermined. CDR3 size: 12 residues. V was cut by 6 bases and J by 7 bases, with 12 bases left in between. Germline V gene sequence: CDR1 MNHEY, CDR2 SVGAGI. This chain's CDR3 is CASRLPGLGYTF. The CDR3 nucleotides read TGTGCCAGCAGGCTACCGGGTCTTGGCTACACCTTC.

V usage is TRBV9 and J usage is TRBJ1-2; no firm D call. Between the trimmed V and J ends, which lost 0 bases and 8 bases, there was a span of 11 bases. CDR1 is SGDLS and CDR2 is YYNGEE in the germline V gene. The CDR3 covers 13 residues. CDR3 DNA: TGTGCCAGCAGCGTAGGAGTTGAGAGCGGCTACACCTTC. Translated, it gives CASSVGVESGYTF.

This chain joins TRBV6-5 and TRBJ2-1; 7 nucleotides line up with TRBD1. This CDR3 is 12 amino acids long. Germline CDR1 and CDR2: MNHEY and SVGAGI. J gave up 5 bases and V 7 bases, and 2 bases lay outside the gene matches. CDR3 sequence reads: CASTTGNNEQFF. The CDR3 DNA sequence: TGTGCCAGCACGACAGGGAACAATGAGCAGTTCTTC.

Of note for this clone: One junction end does not reproduce the germline sequence, and a read error may be involved. The CDR3, as DNA: TGTGCCAGCAGCCAAGCCGACAGGGGGCGCCTCAACTTC. It encodes CASSQADRGRLNF. J is TRBJ2-5 and V is TRBV3-1 (or the pseudogene TRBV3-2), with 10 bases fitting TRBD1. The V gene's germline CDR1 is LGHDT and CDR2 YNNKEL (reference sequence). The CDR3 is made up of 13 amino acids.

This chain uses TRBV6-4 with TRBJ1-1, with TRBD1 as a possible D gene (6 bases). Per germline, CDR1 MRHNA and CDR2 SNTAGT. V dropped 6 bases and J dropped 4 bases, with 15 bases sitting between them. There are 14 residues in the CDR3. CDR3 region: CASSLQGGSTEAFF. CDR3 sequence (DNA): TGTGCCAGCAGCTTACAGGGCGGGAGCACTGAAGCTTTCTTT.

Here the CDR3 reads CASSMTGGRTGELFF. The CDR3 bases are TGCGCCAGCAGCATGACAGGGGGCCGGACCGGGGAGCTGTTTTTT. The V call is TRBV5-1, the J call TRBJ2-2; 10 bases line up with TRBD1. V trimming: 4 bases; J trimming: 5 bases; junction bases outside the gene matches: 5. Per the germline V gene, CDR1 is SGHRS and CDR2 is YFSETQ. The CDR3 is made up of 15 amino acids.

The chain employs TRBV7-9 and TRBJ2-2; 7 positions match TRBD2. Germline V gene lookup returns CDR1 SEHNR and CDR2 FQNEAQ (reference sequence). Unmatched junction bases numbered 5, after V lost 8 bases and J lost 5 bases. The CDR3 is made up of 13 amino acids. The CDR3 nucleotides read TGTGCCAGCGTCCTGGGGGGGACCGGGGAGCTGTTTTTT. Translated, it gives CASVLGGTGELFF.

The J gene is TRBJ1-2, the V gene TRBV27; TRBD1 matches 8 bases. Germline V gene sequence: CDR1 MNHEY, CDR2 SMNVEV (reference sequence). The CDR3 spans 13 residues. V lost 5 bases to trimming and J lost 8 bases; unmatched junction nucleotides: 7. DNA for the CDR3: TGTGCCAGCAGTCCCCGGCAGGGGGCAGGCTACACCTTC. As protein: CASSPRQGAGYTF.

The table lists this clone with a count of one. This rearrangement joins TRBV7-8 to TRBJ1-5; TRBD1 agrees at 8 bases. Germline V gives CDR1 SGHVS, CDR2 FQNEAQ. V dropped 7 bases and J dropped 7; count of bases not matched to a gene: 9. The CDR3 length is 14 residues. This CDR3 is CASNPDRAIQPQHF. The CDR3 DNA reads TGTGCCAGCAACCCGGACAGGGCAATCCAGCCCCAGCATTTT.

V usage is TRBV11-2 and J usage is TRBJ1-1; weak D call: TRBD1 (6 bases). Trimming pared 4 bases from V and 1 base from J, leaving 13 bases between. The germline V gene encodes CDR1 SGHAT and CDR2 FQNNGV. The CDR3 length is 15 residues. CDR3 in amino acids: CASSSQIRGNTEAFF. The CDR3 DNA is TGTGCCAGCAGCTCCCAGATCAGGGGGAACACTGAAGCTTTCTTT.